This T cell receptor beta chain originates from a study of cytomegalovirus exposure and HLA in healthy donors (dated by TCRdb to 2016 to 2017). Study-level background: An earlier analysis of under 600 of the donors reported approximately 290 Gb of sequence data and some 120 million unique TCR beta sequences from about 179 million T cells. Along with the approximately 700-subject first cohort, a separate validation cohort of over a hundred different subjects was used. In an earlier analysis of around 540 of the donors, high-throughput TCR beta sequencing was used to judge whether each TCR beta V gene segment behaved as functional or pseudogenic. High-throughput TCR immunosequencing, statistical association of individual TCRs with disease status, and machine learning were combined to predict cytomegalovirus infection status. In a later genetic analysis, genome-wide SNP genotypes for about three fifths of the 666 donors were used, and that subset was treated as a discovery cohort. Among some 410 genotyped donors of the cohort, an average of around 240,000 unique TCR beta nucleotide sequences were sequenced per donor, around 20% of them non-productive. Four to six DR-DQ haplotypes were handled as single units for association and clustering, since linkage in the cohort was strong. Every repertoire in the discovery cohort had been generated on one and the same sequencing platform. HLA typing included class I and class II loci at four-digit resolution. Of the roughly 430 genotyped donors, approximately 82% fell in the genetic ancestry cluster associated with self-reported Caucasian donors. In the later analysis, no new phenotypic data were used to find candidate immune exposures; instead, reliance was placed on TCR beta sequences and their occurrence across donors. Roughly 300 gigabases of sequencing data and around 85 million unique TCR sequences made up an early release that covered approximately 620 HLA-typed donors. A later analysis re-examined previously published TCR beta repertoires from just over 650 donors and added high-resolution HLA genotyping to investigate patterns of TCR occurrence. Donor age, sex, ethnicity and CMV serostatus were compiled together with the repertoire data. Typing coverage differed by locus: A, B, C, DRB1 and DQB1 were typed in about 629-630 donors, DQA1 in about 500, DPA1 in roughly 590, and DPB1 in 450 to 480. The T cell repertoires of around 730 subjects were profiled by immunosequencing and related to cytomegalovirus serostatus. The study was designed to test whether signatures of past pathogen exposure could be identified by cataloging public T cell receptors. The full study reports these points: Correlated functional status among segregating V segments might be attributable to linkage disequilibrium, but an unknown experimental factor could not be ruled out. The earlier analysis of about 600 of the donors excluded 15 to 20 rarely observed V segments, including chromosome 9 orphons, because counts were too low. The classifier was reported to diagnose cytomegalovirus status with high specificity and sensitivity in both the original cohort and the validation cohort. When HLA alleles, especially DR and DQ, strongly co-occurred, TCR associations were difficult to assign to individual alleles. Compared with the roughly 700-donor mean, donors in an Asian-associated ancestry cluster had fewer N-insertions in productive TCRs, according to a later genetic analysis. Because HLA typing was missing for some donors at each locus, association tests included only the typed subset. It was suggested by the authors that the approach could potentially be generalized to other disease states and immunological phenotypes. The only immune exposure information available for the cohort was CMV serostatus. The study gave a list of some 150 TCR beta chains associated with cytomegalovirus. Because the 87-base-pair reads could not distinguish some IMGT-functional V segments, including TRBV6-2 and TRBV6-3, those segments were excluded. Sequencing depth was assumed to be roughly uniform across donors in the presence/absence analyses, though that assumption may not hold. Compared with equally common non-associated chains, HLA-associated TCR beta chains in a later analysis were more clonally expanded and had lower generation probabilities. V-gene and J-gene trimming of TCR beta chains was associated with a missense DCLRE1C variant in a later genetic analysis, and the association was replicated in an independent cohort. Several of the top co-occurrence clusters appeared to be linked to parvovirus B19, influenza, CMV and Epstein-Barr virus, according to a later analysis. In vitro tests confirmed that a few of the cytomegalovirus-associated TCR beta chains recognize cytomegalovirus antigens. Only TCR beta chains were sequenced in this cohort, and the absence of alpha or paired-chain data limited detectable features. A later analysis found that most CMV-associated TCR beta chains appeared HLA-restricted, with HLA associations seemingly driven largely by CMV exposure. The sequencing pipeline was judged likely to have produced a cluster of highly shared sequence variants as a technical artifact. According to a later analysis, TCR association rates differed among HLA loci, with DRB1 alleles showing the most associated TCRs and HLA-C alleles showing the fewest. In an earlier analysis of about 600 of the donors, most TCR beta V segments appeared in productive rearrangements about 87% or about 30% of the time, broadly matching IMGT annotations. A further reported finding was that TCR beta sequences accurately predicted the HLA-A and HLA-B alleles for most subjects in the first cohort. Across donors, most TCR sequences were observed very rarely, whereas some public TCRs were present in many individuals. A later analysis associated 15,000 or so TCR beta sequences with specific HLA alleles at a false discovery rate of 0.05.

The junction shows trimming of 4 bases on V and 2 bases on J, plus 14 bases between the germline ends. CDR1 ENHRY and CDR2 SYGVKD were looked up in the germline V gene. From cysteine to phenylalanine, the CDR3 is 15 amino acids long. Just the 45-base CDR3 DNA is kept, in frame starting at base 1. The library was made by the immunoSEQ multiplex PCR assay. For the multiplex PCR, a mixture combining 60 forward primers for TCR Vbeta segments and 13 reverse primers for TCR Jbeta segments was used. The CDR3 region of rearranged TCR beta genes was amplified from genomic DNA by a multiplex PCR assay. The Illumina HiSeq System was used to sequence the amplified TCR beta libraries as 87-base-pair reads. As for the authors' bioinformatics: Across the 500 to 850 repertoires, a later analysis counted 60 million to 90 million unique TCR beta chains, approximately 10 million of which were shared by at least two donors. To remove PCR and sequencing errors, raw reads were error-corrected and collapsed into unique sequences using a nearest-neighbor algorithm that merged closely related sequences. CDR3 sequences were aligned to IMGT reference sequences to assign V, D and J gene segments. For a sequence to be retained, a match of at least six nucleotides to both a V gene segment and a J gene segment was required. Rearrangements were classified as productive when the CDR3 lacked stop codons and remained in frame with V and J, and all other rearrangements were classified as non-productive. Following IMGT convention, CDR3 was defined as the stretch from the second conserved V-encoded cysteine to the conserved J-encoded phenylalanine. The earlier analysis of 500 to 600 of the donors excluded sequences that lacked an unambiguous match to a single V gene segment. In an earlier analysis of a few hundred of the donors, a V segment was called functional when productive rearrangements were above 56.7%, and segregating when the standard deviation between donors exceeded 5%. A statistical classification framework was developed to diagnose cytomegalovirus status using the catalog of TCR beta chain sequences. In a later analysis, V and J genes were assigned by comparing TCR nucleotide sequences against IMGT/GENE-DB human TR gene sequences. In a later analysis, CDR3 sequences and most-parsimonious VDJ recombination scenarios were assigned using the TCRdist pipeline. A later analysis defined each TCR beta chain by its CDR3 amino acid sequence plus V-gene family, and excluded reads lacking a unique V-gene family. As a way to deal with suspected cross-contamination and a sequencing artifact, a later analysis dropped 450 to 700 nucleotide sequences that were highly shared and had low generation probability. In a later analysis, a clonal expansion index for each public chain was calculated from normalized within-repertoire ranks of inferred template counts. Generation probabilities in a later analysis came from a VDJ recombination model fitted to out-of-frame rearrangements, and those results were checked against IGoR. In a later analysis, hypergeometric tests were used to score TCR-TCR, TCR-HLA and TCR-CMV co-occurrence, with a repertoire-size bias correction applied to TCR pairs. In a later analysis, false discovery rates were estimated by permuting HLA or CMV assignments 20 times. A later analysis grouped co-occurring TCRs with DBSCAN, adding TCRdist sequence similarity when clustering within HLA-allele-positive subsets. Co-occurrence clustering excluded repertoires with fewer than 30,000 or more than 120,000 public chains, plus five with anomalous nucleotide sharing. This is the immuneACCESS table as TCRdb keeps it, with only in-frame sequences that have V and J called. A part of the clones is gone; compared with another copy, unresolved V genes explain less than half, and the rest is unexplained. V, J and clone size were drawn from that table, and D and trimming were deduced from the DNA. In this sample the table shows 95,000 to 120,000 clones, 67% of which occur a single time. About 8.3% of the sample is in the top ten clones.

In the case of this clone: The antigen it recognizes is unknown. Base-call qualities are not available, and no considerably larger clone is one nucleotide away.

The cohort consisted of some 730 healthy bone marrow donors. At the time of sampling, every cohort member was nominally healthy, though immune exposures that went unrecorded were likely present. The donor tested CMV seropositive and was one of the 289 seropositive cohort members. Every donor gave a peripheral blood sample, and the peripheral blood mononuclear cells from that sample were used for TCR beta sequencing. The Qiagen DNeasy Blood Extraction Kit was used to extract genomic DNA from the blood cell samples. The sequenced sample was PBMCs. The source of this sequence is a man aged 18 to 30 in good health and CMV-seropositive. This chain joins TRBV10-3 to TRBJ1-2; perhaps TRBD1 is the D gene, with 5 bases matching. The DNA sequence follows: TGTGCCATCAGTGGGAGGCTGGGGGGAAACTATGGCTACACCTTC. Translation gives CAISGRLGGNYGYTF.